This TCR beta chain originates from a study of T cell responses to AZD1222 COVID-19 vaccine. Study outcomes and limitations: Dominant CD4 TCR responses targeted spike regions 160-218 and 743-854. Variant regions that are unmutated are reportedly the target of nearly half of spike-specific TCRs.

The CDR3 has 14 residues. V lost 0 bases and J lost 5, with 11 bases in between. Looked up from germline, CDR1 is MNHEY and CDR2 is SVGEGT. Remarks on this clone: Its specificity is unknown.

Profiled with immunoSEQ multiplex PCR; TCRdb holds only in-frame clones, not every one. The repertoire holds roughly 100,000 clones, with 80% to 85% as singletons. The clonotype originates from an adult in good health. V usage is TRBV6-2 or TRBV6-3 and J usage is TRBJ2-7, with D uncertain. The specimen was peripheral blood, collected on day 0 of AZD1222 vaccination. The CDR3 region has the DNA TGTGCCAGCAGTTACTCCCAACTAAAAAACGAGCAGTACTTC. Amino acids: CASSYSQLKNEQYF.